The 14 T cell receptor beta chains presented below share a single source sample, sequenced in a study of TIL therapy for anti-PD-1-resistant metastatic lung cancer (dated by TCRdb to the early 2020s). TCR beta CDR3 regions were amplified from genomic DNA with the immunoSEQ v3 hsTCRB kit using bias-controlled multiplex PCR. What TCRdb holds here is the immuneACCESS table cut down to in-frame rearrangements. Part of the clones is not present; checked against another copy, under half of the missing clones reflect an unresolved V gene, and the others are unexplained. The sample data list under 70,000 clones, and more than 75% of these were observed just once. The ten biggest clones cover 2.6% of the sample. This specimen's time point label, interpreted: pre-treatment sample, taken before nivolumab and TIL therapy. This specimen was blood, taken at baseline. These receptors came from a person aged 25 to 80 with non-small cell lung cancer.

The chain employs TRBV7-6 and TRBJ2-3; 12 nucleotides agree with TRBD2. CDR1 and CDR2 from the germline V gene are SGHVS and FNYEAQ. J was trimmed by 8 bases and V by 5 bases; bases with no gene match: 11. The CDR3 is 16 residues long. Here the CDR3 reads CASSQELAGGSVTQYF. The CDR3 region has the DNA TGTGCCAGCAGCCAGGAACTAGCGGGGGGTTCGGTTACGCAGTATTTT.

The chain carries TRBV6-6 and TRBJ1-1; D is unclear. The CDR3 covers 14 residues. Germline values: CDR1 MNHNY, CDR2 SVGAGI (reference sequence). The V gene lost 0 bases and the J gene lost 10 bases, with 15 bases spanning the gap. CDR3 sequence: CASSYSNLGSLAFF. The CDR3 region has the DNA TGTGCCAGCAGTTACTCGAATCTTGGCTCTCTAGCTTTCTTT.

The chain has TRBV2 and TRBJ2-1; 9 bases line up with TRBD1. The CDR3 runs to 14 residues. Germline V gives CDR1 SNHLY, CDR2 FYNNEI. V lost 8 bases to trimming and J lost 6 bases; unmatched junction nucleotides: 8. CDR3 nucleotides: TGTGCCAGCTACGGGGACAGGGCCTCCAATGAGCAGTTCTTC. Translated: CASYGDRASNEQFF.

This clone has just a few counts. The chain employs TRBV19 and TRBJ1-1; TRBD1 matches 8 bases. Looked up from germline, CDR1 is LNHDA and CDR2 is SQIVND (reference sequence). The CDR3 runs 15 residues. After removal of 3 bases from V and 7 bases from J, the junction contained 10 bases not matched to a gene. The CDR3 loop reads CASSIFPDRGFEAFF. The CDR3 region has the DNA TGTGCCAGTAGTATCTTTCCAGACAGGGGATTTGAAGCTTTCTTT.

This chain uses TRBV5-1 with TRBJ2-2; D is unresolved. The CDR3 spans 13 residues. Deletions cut 0 bases from V and 5 bases from J, with 5 bases between. The germline CDR1 and CDR2 sequences are SGHRS and YFSETQ. This CDR3 reads CASSLAETGELFF. CDR3 sequence (DNA): TGCGCCAGCAGCTTGGCTGAGACCGGGGAGCTGTTTTTT.

This clone occurred once. The DNA for the CDR3 is TGTGCCAGCAGCCCCCCGCCGGGACTAGCGGGAGGGCCCGGGCAGTACTTC. Translated, it gives CASSPPPGLAGGPGQYF. The J gene is TRBJ2-7, the V gene TRBV5-5; 16 bases map to TRBD2. J lost 9 bases, V lost 4 bases, and 13 bases had no gene match. The CDR3 has 17 residues. Per the germline V gene, CDR1 is SGHKS and CDR2 is YYEKEE (reference sequence).

The chain uses TRBV19 and TRBJ1-1, with D tentatively TRBD1 (5 bases). The CDR3 is 15 residues long. V gave up 4 bases and J gave up 0 bases, with 12 bases separating them. CDR1 and CDR2 from the germline V gene are LNHDA and SQIVND (reference sequence). DNA for the CDR3: TGTGCCAGTAGTAATAAGGGACTAATGAACACTGAAGCTTTCTTT. As protein: CASSNKGLMNTEAFF.

This sequence joins TRBV29-1 and TRBJ2-1; TRBD1 might be the D (6 bases). This CDR3 comprises 12 residues. V dropped 6 bases and J dropped 9 bases, with 15 bases sitting between them. Germline V gene data show CDR1 as SQVTM and CDR2 as ANQGSEA. The CDR3 sequence: CSVRTEEAEQFF. CDR3 DNA sequence: TGCAGCGTCCGGACAGAGGAGGCTGAGCAGTTCTTC.

This sequence joins TRBV5-3 and TRBJ2-7; D is undetermined. TRBV5-3 is assigned to the ORF class and has an uncertain function. The V end was cut by 4 bases, the J end by 7 bases, with 15 bases between. CDR3 length equals 13 residues. CDR3 sequence reads: CARSIRVPREQYF. The CDR3 region has the DNA TGTGCCAGAAGCATCCGGGTCCCTCGGGAGCAGTACTTC.

About this clone itself: The same CDR3 can be traced to other DNA sequences in this sample. V is TRBV2 and J is TRBJ1-2; D ambiguous. CDR3 length: 12 amino acids. Germline CDR1 SNHLY, CDR2 FYNNEI. The V gene lost 4 bases and the J gene lost 2 bases, with 5 bases spanning the gap. CDR3 in DNA: TGTGCCAGCAGTGGAGGGAACTATGGCTACACCTTC. This translates into CASSGGNYGYTF.

The chain carries TRBV7-2 and TRBJ1-2; TRBD1 might be the D (6 bases). The germline CDR1 and CDR2 sequences are SGHTA and FQGNSA. The CDR3 runs to 12 residues. V lost 5 bases to trimming and J lost 4 bases, with 8 bases between them. CDR3 loop: CASSEQGYGYTF. The CDR3 nucleotides read TGTGCCAGCAGCGAACAGGGCTATGGCTACACCTTC.

This rearrangement joins TRBV3-1 (or the pseudogene TRBV3-2) to TRBJ2-6; D unclear. Germline values: CDR1 LGHDT, CDR2 YNNKEL (reference sequence). The CDR3 totals 13 residues. V was pared by 3 bases and J by 2 bases, with 2 bases between. In DNA form, the CDR3 reads TGTGCCAGCAGCCAGGCTGGGGCCAACGTCCTGACTTTC. This sequence encodes CASSQAGANVLTF.

The CDR3 DNA reads TGTGCCAGTAGTCCACTGGGTGAAGCGTTGACAGATACGCAGTATTTT. Translation: CASSPLGEALTDTQYF. The V call is TRBV19, the J call TRBJ2-3, with D unclear. Germline assignment: CDR1 LNHDA and CDR2 SQIVND (reference sequence). Trimming stripped 5 bases from V and 3 bases from J, with 18 bases between. This CDR3 has 16 residues.

This chain uses TRBV6-5 with TRBJ1-1; D gene uncertain. The V gene's germline CDR1 is MNHEY and CDR2 SVGAGI. The CDR3 contains 12 residues. V was pared by 4 bases and J by 0 bases, with 3 bases between. CDR3 coding DNA: TGTGCCAGCAGTTCGGTGAACACTGAAGCTTTCTTT. Translating gives CASSSVNTEAFF.